Below, 27 T cell receptor beta chains from the same sample are listed, as sequenced in a study of blood T cell repertoires in COVID-19. Sequencing was performed with immunoSEQ multiplex PCR; in TCRdb, only in-frame clones are kept and a portion is missing. The data show fewer than 95,000 clones, around two thirds seen once. The sequencing input was peripheral blood. These receptors all come from a man between 65 and 79 years old with COVID-19, enrolled during active disease.

The V and J genes are TRBV28 and TRBJ2-3; D unclear. Germline V lookup: CDR1 MDHEN, CDR2 SYDVKM. Trimming pared 6 bases from V and 6 bases from J, leaving 13 bases between. CDR3 length equals 13 residues. The CDR3 loop is CASSFRLADTQYF. CDR3 nucleotides: TGTGCCAGCAGCTTCCGTCTGGCCGATACGCAGTATTTT.

This clone was counted a single time. The rearrangement links TRBV2 to TRBJ2-5; tentatively, D is TRBD2 (6 bases). V was clipped by 6 bases and J by 5 bases, with 13 bases between them. Germline CDR1 is SNHLY and CDR2 is FYNNEI. The CDR3 totals 13 residues. CDR3 residues: CASSPGGAETQYF. In nucleotides, the CDR3 is TGTGCCAGCAGCCCGGGCGGGGCGGAGACCCAGTACTTC.

Only a few counts were recorded for this clone. The chain combines TRBV9 with TRBJ2-1; D might be TRBD2 (6 bases). With 2 bases removed from V and 9 bases from J, the gap between germline ends came to 15 bases. The CDR3 has 14 residues. Germline V gives CDR1 SGDLS, CDR2 YYNGEE. Here the CDR3 DNA reads TGTGCCAGCAGCGTCTCGCCTAGCGTTTTTGAGCAGTTCTTC. It specifies CASSVSPSVFEQFF.

The rearrangement uses TRBV5-1 and TRBJ2-5; no clear D. The CDR3 length is 15 residues. CDR1 SGHRS and CDR2 YFSETQ come from the germline V gene. Trimming left V 2 bases short and J 4 bases short, with 15 bases between. This CDR3 reads CASSFGSQNGETQYF. DNA of the CDR3: TGCGCCAGCAGCTTCGGGTCCCAAAACGGAGAGACCCAGTACTTC.

The V call is TRBV5-4, the J call TRBJ2-7; TRBD2 might be the D (7 bases). Germline CDR1 is SGHNT and CDR2 is YYREEE (reference sequence). V was pared by 1 base and J by 5 bases, with 13 bases between. The CDR3 extends over 14 amino acids. The CDR3 DNA reads as TGTGCCAGCAGCTTGTGGGAGGGGGACAACGAGCAGTACTTC. Protein: CASSLWEGDNEQYF.

The V gene is TRBV11-2, the J gene TRBJ2-7, with 16 bases matching TRBD2. The germline CDR1 and CDR2 sequences are SGHAT and FQNNGV. The junction had 4 bases not matched to a gene; V was cut back by 5 bases and J by 12 bases. This CDR3 comprises 13 residues. The CDR3, as DNA: TGTGCCAGCAGCGCGGGACTAGCGGGAGGGAGGTACTTC. This encodes CASSAGLAGGRYF.

The chain links TRBV30 to TRBJ1-2, with 7 bases that match TRBD1. The germline V gene has CDR1 GTSNPN and CDR2 SVGIG (reference sequence). The CDR3 runs to 12 residues. The CDR3 spells CAAYGTVGGYTF. The CDR3 DNA is TGTGCTGCGTACGGGACAGTCGGGGGCTACACCTTC.

The J gene is TRBJ2-7, the V gene TRBV27, with 12 bases aligning to TRBD1. The V and J ends lost 6 bases and 5 bases, in that order; junction bases with no gene match: 5. Germline loops: CDR1 MNHEY, CDR2 SMNVEV (reference sequence). The CDR3 sequence is 14 residues long. CDR3 sequence reads: CASRRGQGADEQYF. As DNA, the CDR3 is TGTGCCAGCAGACGGGGACAGGGGGCGGACGAGCAGTACTTC.

There are a few counts of this clone. The J gene is TRBJ2-3, the V gene TRBV28; 10 nucleotides agree with TRBD2. The CDR3 consists of 15 residues. Germline CDR1 reads MDHEN; CDR2 reads SYDVKM. The V and J ends lost 10 bases and 3 bases, in that order; junction bases with no gene match: 10. The chain's CDR3 is CATEGASGSTDTQYF. The CDR3 bases are TGTGCCACCGAGGGGGCTAGCGGGAGTACAGATACGCAGTATTTT.

V and J are TRBV10-3 and TRBJ2-3, with 10 bases that match TRBD2. The CDR3 runs to 16 residues. Germline V lookup: CDR1 ENHRY, CDR2 SYGVKD. The ends lost 2 bases at V and 0 bases at J; junction bases unmatched: 2. The CDR3 reads CAISESSGRSTDTQYF. CDR3 sequence (DNA): TGTGCCATCAGTGAGAGTAGCGGGAGGAGCACAGATACGCAGTATTTT.

The rearrangement links TRBV7-8 to TRBJ1-5; D unclear. Trimming took 6 bases from V and 1 from J, leaving 10 bases between them. Germline lookup yields CDR1 SGHVS and CDR2 FQNEAQ. The CDR3 is 14 amino acids. The CDR3 nucleotides are TGTGCCAGCAGGTTCGGAGCGAGCAATCAGCCCCAGCATTTT. Protein: CASRFGASNQPQHF.

The table lists this clone with a count of one. J is TRBJ2-7 and V is TRBV27, with D tentatively TRBD1 (5 bases). Germline loops: CDR1 MNHEY, CDR2 SMNVEV (reference sequence). V was pared by 2 bases and J by 1 base, with 18 bases between. The CDR3 spans 17 residues. The CDR3 region has the DNA TGTGCCAGCAGTTTAAATCGGTTGTCAGGGTCGTCCTACGAGCAGTACTTC. Translated, it gives CASSLNRLSGSSYEQYF.

This clone was seen only once. The CDR3 spells CASSATGQNYEQYF. The CDR3 bases are TGTGCCAGCAGCGCAACGGGACAGAACTACGAGCAGTACTTC. This chain uses TRBV9 with TRBJ2-7; 7 nucleotides line up with TRBD1. The trim removed 3 bases at V and 3 bases at J, leaving 6 bases unmatched. This CDR3 has 14 amino acids. Germline CDR1 and CDR2: SGDLS and YYNGEE.

This rearrangement joins TRBV28 to TRBJ2-7, with D unresolved. The V gene's germline CDR1 is MDHEN and CDR2 SYDVKM. There are 12 residues in the CDR3. V was trimmed by 6 bases and J by 3 bases, leaving 9 bases between them. The CDR3 is CASSTNFYEQYF. The CDR3 DNA reads TGTGCCAGCAGCACCAACTTCTACGAGCAGTACTTC. The whole variable domain, remainder taken from reference TRBV28 and TRBJ2-7, is DVKVTQSSRYLVKRTGEKVFLECVQDMDHENMFWYRQDPGLGLRLIYFSYDVKMKEKGDIPEGYSVSREKKERFSLILESASTNQTSMYLCASSTNFYEQYFGPGTRLTVT.

The chain employs TRBV30 and TRBJ1-5; unclear D gene. V was cut by 2 bases and J by 4 bases, with 12 bases left in between. From germline, CDR1 is GTSNPN and CDR2 SVGIG (reference sequence). The CDR3 runs to 14 residues. CDR3 DNA: TGTGCCTGGAGTCCTACTGATATGAATCAGCCCCAGCATTTT. Translating gives CAWSPTDMNQPQHF.

V is TRBV16 and J is TRBJ1-2, with D uncertain. The germline gives CDR1 KGHSY, CDR2 FQNENV. The CDR3 is made up of 12 amino acids. V was pared by 0 bases and J by 4 bases, with 3 bases between. Written as DNA, the CDR3 is TGTGCCAGCAGCCAATCCTCCTATGGCTACACCTTC. Translating gives CASSQSSYGYTF.

About this clone itself: One junction end disagrees with the germline gene, perhaps due to a read error. The chain carries TRBV5-5 and TRBJ1-2, with TRBD1 matching over 8 bases. This CDR3 is built from 15 residues. Germline-derived CDR1 and CDR2 are SGHKS and YYEKEE (reference sequence). The CDR3 nucleotides are TGTGCCAGCAGCCTTCGACAGGGGAGGGACTACGGCTACACCTTC. Translating it yields CASSLRQGRDYGYTF. The full variable domain, rest sourced from reference TRBV5-5 and TRBJ1-2, is DAGVTQSPTHLIKTRGQQVTLRCSPISGHKSVSWYQQVLGQGPQFIFQYYEKEERGRGNFPDRFSARQFPNYSSELNVNALLLGDSALYLCASSLRQGRDYGYTFGSGTRLTVV.

This clone was observed a handful of times. The gene calls are TRBV5-8 and TRBJ2-7; 11 bases agree with TRBD1. This CDR3 is built from 14 residues. Germline CDR1 SGHTS, CDR2 YDEGEE. V gave up 4 bases and J gave up 3 bases; unmatched junction bases: 3. The CDR3 nucleotides are TGTGCCAGCAGCGGCGGGACAGGGGGCTACGAGCAGTACTTC. Translating gives CASSGGTGGYEQYF. Drawing the rest from reference TRBV5-8 and TRBJ2-7, the complete variable domain is EAGVTQSPTHLIKTRGQQATLRCSPISGHTSVYWYQQALGLGLQFLLWYDEGEERNRGNFPPRFSGRQFPNYSSELNVNALELEDSALYLCASSGGTGGYEQYFGPGTRLTVT.

The genes are TRBV9 and TRBJ2-7; TRBD2 is a possible D gene (5 bases). Deletions cut 3 bases from V and 0 bases from J, with 7 bases between. CDR3 length: 13 amino acids. Germline CDR1 SGDLS, CDR2 YYNGEE. The CDR3 sequence: CASSGELSYEQYF. The DNA for the CDR3 is TGTGCCAGCAGCGGGGAGCTCTCCTACGAGCAGTACTTC.

The rearrangement uses TRBV4-3 and TRBJ2-2, with D possibly being TRBD1 (6 bases). The CDR3 contains 16 residues. The V and J ends lost 0 bases and 1 base respectively, with 9 bases between them. From germline, CDR1 is LGHNA and CDR2 YSLEER. CDR3 nucleotides: TGCGCCAGCAGCCAAGATCTAGGGGGGAACACCGGGGAGCTGTTTTTT. Its translation: CASSQDLGGNTGELFF.

This clone was observed once. The rearrangement joins TRBV5-1 to TRBJ1-4; D is perhaps TRBD1 (6 bases). Germline V lookup: CDR1 SGHRS, CDR2 YFSETQ. V was cut by 0 bases and J by 7 bases, with 13 bases left in between. The CDR3 extends over 15 amino acids. CDR3 residues: CASSLAGQYGEKLFF. The CDR3 bases are TGCGCCAGCAGCTTGGCCGGACAGTATGGTGAAAAACTGTTTTTT.

The chain uses TRBV27 and TRBJ2-6; 9 bases map to TRBD1. V lost 6 bases, J lost 1 base, and 4 bases stayed unmatched. Germline assignment: CDR1 MNHEY and CDR2 SMNVEV (reference sequence). There are 16 residues in the CDR3. The CDR3 protein is CASSGTGLSGANVLTF. CDR3 nucleotides: TGTGCCAGCAGCGGGACAGGGTTATCTGGGGCCAACGTCCTGACTTTC.

V gene TRBV19 combines with J gene TRBJ1-5, with 8 bases aligning to TRBD1. This CDR3 has 14 amino acids. Losses at the gene ends were 6 bases for V and 2 bases for J; bases not matched to a gene: 3. Germline-derived CDR1 and CDR2 are LNHDA and SQIVND (reference sequence). In DNA form, the CDR3 reads TGTGCCAGTAGCCCGACAGGGGGCAATCAGCCCCAGCATTTT. It specifies CASSPTGGNQPQHF.

The CDR3 spells CASSSGTSDADTQYF. The CDR3, as DNA: TGTGCCAGCAGCTCCGGGACTAGCGATGCGGATACGCAGTATTTT. The chain is built from TRBV11-3 and TRBJ2-3, with TRBD2 matching 10 bases. Germline trimming cut 4 bases from V and 6 bases from J; bases unmatched to any gene: 7. The CDR3 is 15 amino acids. Germline V gene data show CDR1 as SGHNT and CDR2 as YENEEA. Based on the CDR3 plus reference TRBV11-3 and TRBJ2-3, the full variable domain is EAGVVQSPRYKIIEKKQPVAFWCNPISGHNTLYWYLQNLGQGPELLIRYENEEAVDDSQLPKDRFSAERLKGVDSTLKIQPAELGDSAVYLCASSSGTSDADTQYFGPGTRLTVL.

CDR3: CASSELLGTRIGNEQFF. CDR3 DNA sequence: TGTGCCAGCAGTGAACTTCTCGGGACTAGAATAGGGAATGAGCAGTTCTTC. The rearrangement links TRBV6-1 to TRBJ2-1, with 8 positions matching TRBD2. J lost 7 bases, V lost 2 bases, and 13 bases had no gene match. The CDR3 runs 17 residues. The germline V gene has CDR1 MNHNS and CDR2 SASEGT.

V and J are TRBV29-1 and TRBJ2-7; D is uncertain. V was shortened by 4 bases and J by 3 bases, with 4 bases between the two germline ends. This CDR3 is 10 amino acids long. The germline CDR1 and CDR2 sequences are SQVTM and ANQGSEA. CDR3 sequence (DNA): TGCAGCGTTGGTAGCTACGAGCAGTACTTC. Translation gives CSVGSYEQYF.

The rearrangement links TRBV11-3 to TRBJ2-1; 8 positions match TRBD2. Germline values: CDR1 SGHNT, CDR2 YENEEA. This CDR3 has 13 residues. Losses at the gene ends were 1 base for V and 10 bases for J; bases not matched to a gene: 3. The CDR3 DNA follows: TGTGCCAGCAGCTTAGGGAGCGGGGGCGAGCAGTTCTTC. As protein: CASSLGSGGEQFF.